These T cell receptor beta chains were read from a single sample in a study of shared clonotypes between healthy human individuals. This table comes from immunoSEQ multiplex PCR, and its TCRdb copy is limited to in-frame clones, with some not included. The sample carries 950,000 to 1,100,000 clones, approximately 80% recorded once. The source material was memory CD4+ T cells from PBMCs. All receptors come from a man in his late teens or twenties in good health. Some clones in this sample may be carry-over from other donors' samples. CDR3s include the opening cysteine and the closing phenylalanine or tryptophan.

CDR3aa | len | j_gene | v_gene
CSVGQPANEQYF | 12 | TRBJ2-7 | TRBV29-1
CAISANPAGVDYEQFF | 16 | TRBJ2-1 | TRBV10-3
CASSYYGALGEKLFF | 15 | TRBJ1-4 | TRBV6-5
CASSLMNGYNEQFF | 14 | TRBJ2-1 | TRBV5-1
CASSQDRMSYEQYF | 14 | TRBJ2-7 | TRBV4-3
CASSQDSVDQETQYF | 15 | TRBJ2-5 | TRBV14
CASSAGTGFTNYGYTF | 16 | TRBJ1-2 | TRBV9
CATSRAMGETQYF | 13 | TRBJ2-5 | TRBV15
CASSSDRSAYEQYF | 14 | TRBJ2-7 | TRBV5-1
CASSWGGRGLGQGSYGYTF | 19 | TRBJ1-2 | TRBV7-2
CASSTSSGRALGEQFF | 16 | TRBJ2-1 | TRBV7-3
CASSSIWGTGVNTEAFF | 17 | TRBJ1-1 | TRBV7-9
CASRDTLGAEAFF | 13 | TRBJ1-1 | TRBV19
CASSVGQGNEKLFF | 14 | TRBJ1-4 | TRBV9
CASSAGGTEISGANVLTF | 18 | TRBJ2-6 | TRBV5-4
CASSQDFAPGLPGNEQFF | 18 | TRBJ2-1 | TRBV4-2
CASSFTSTGELFF | 13 | TRBJ2-2 | TRBV11-3
CALEGGGNQPQHF | 13 | TRBJ1-5 | TRBV30
CASSLGPTESANYGYTF | 17 | TRBJ1-2 | TRBV5-1
CASISLWEALSYEQYF | 16 | TRBJ2-7 | TRBV2
CASLREGGDGYTF | 13 | TRBJ1-2 | TRBV6-5
CASSLANEKLFF | 12 | TRBJ1-4 | TRBV5-4
CASSSGLTSRDWTYEQYF | 18 | TRBJ2-7 | TRBV5-1
CASSISSGGAELFF | 14 | TRBJ2-2 | TRBV19
CAWSRASGSGFSETQYF | 17 | TRBJ2-5 | TRBV30
CASTFSAGGWGTEAFF | 16 | TRBJ1-1 | TRBV5-1
CSVEDRSGSAGNTIYF | 16 | TRBJ1-3 | TRBV29-1
CASTGAVSNQPQHF | 14 | TRBJ1-5 | TRBV14